The clone carrying this T cell receptor beta chain was seen more than once but under ten times. Assay: immunoSEQ multiplex PCR; the TCRdb copy retains only in-frame clones and omits some. The data hold approximately 340,000 clones, with more than 70% observed a single time. The data derive from a study of blood T cell repertoires in COVID-19. This clonotype originated in a young man with active or convalescent COVID-19. Source material: peripheral blood.

Written as DNA, the CDR3 is TGTGCCAGCAGCCCGACCGGACAGGTCCAAGAGACCCAGTACTTC. It codes for CASSPTGQVQETQYF. The chain recombines TRBV11-3 with TRBJ2-5, with TRBD1 matching over 7 bases. With V trimmed by 5 bases and J by 1 base, 7 bases remained unmatched. The CDR3 consists of 15 residues. From germline, CDR1 is SGHNT and CDR2 YENEEA. The full variable domain, its missing parts supplied by reference TRBV11-3 and TRBJ2-5, is EAGVVQSPRYKIIEKKQPVAFWCNPISGHNTLYWYLQNLGQGPELLIRYENEEAVDDSQLPKDRFSAERLKGVDSTLKIQPAELGDSAVYLCASSPTGQVQETQYFGPGTRLLVL.